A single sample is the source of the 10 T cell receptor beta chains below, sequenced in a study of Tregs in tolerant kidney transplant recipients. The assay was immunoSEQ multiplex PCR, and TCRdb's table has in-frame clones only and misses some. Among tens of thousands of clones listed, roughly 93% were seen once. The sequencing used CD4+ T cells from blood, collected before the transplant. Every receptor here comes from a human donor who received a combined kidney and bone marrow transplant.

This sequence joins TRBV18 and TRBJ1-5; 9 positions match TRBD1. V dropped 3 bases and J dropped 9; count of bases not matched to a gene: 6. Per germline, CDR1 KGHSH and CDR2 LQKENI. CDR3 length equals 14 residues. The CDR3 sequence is CASSPGTGPRPQHF. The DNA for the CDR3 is TGTGCCAGCTCACCTGGGACAGGGCCTCGGCCCCAGCATTTT.

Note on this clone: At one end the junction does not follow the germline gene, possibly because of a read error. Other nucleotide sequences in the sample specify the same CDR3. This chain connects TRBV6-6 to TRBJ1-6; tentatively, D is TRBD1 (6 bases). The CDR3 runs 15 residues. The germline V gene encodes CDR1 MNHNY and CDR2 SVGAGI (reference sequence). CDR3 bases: TGTGCCAGCAGTTACTCACCAGGGGTTTATTCCCCCCTCCACTTT. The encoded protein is CASSYSPGVYSPLHF.

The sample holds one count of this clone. The chain's CDR3 is CASSTGYQETQYF. For the CDR3, the DNA is TGTGCCAGCAGTACAGGATACCAAGAGACCCAGTACTTC. V and J are TRBV2 and TRBJ2-5; the D gene is possibly TRBD1 (5 bases). V gave up 5 bases and J gave up 0 bases, with 7 bases separating them. Germline lookup yields CDR1 SNHLY and CDR2 FYNNEI. The length of the CDR3 is 13 residues.

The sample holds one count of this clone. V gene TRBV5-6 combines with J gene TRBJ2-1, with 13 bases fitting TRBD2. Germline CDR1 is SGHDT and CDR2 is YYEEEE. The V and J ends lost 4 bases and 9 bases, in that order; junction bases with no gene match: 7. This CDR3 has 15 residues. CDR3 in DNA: TGTGCCAGCAGCAAAATACTAGCGGGAGGGCCTGAGCAGTTCTTC. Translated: CASSKILAGGPEQFF.

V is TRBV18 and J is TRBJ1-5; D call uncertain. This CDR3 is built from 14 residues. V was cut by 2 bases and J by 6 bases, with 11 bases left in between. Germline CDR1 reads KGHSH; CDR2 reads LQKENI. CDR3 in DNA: TGTGCCAGCTCACCAGATGTCCGGGGTCAGCCCCAGCATTTT. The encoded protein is CASSPDVRGQPQHF.

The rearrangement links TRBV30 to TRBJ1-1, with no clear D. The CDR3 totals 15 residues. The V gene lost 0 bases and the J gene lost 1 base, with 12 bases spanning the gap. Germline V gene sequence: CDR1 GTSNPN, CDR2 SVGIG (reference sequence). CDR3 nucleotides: TGTGCCTGGAGTGTACTTTGGGAGGGGAACACTGAAGCTTTCTTT. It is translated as CAWSVLWEGNTEAFF.

CDR3 DNA sequence: TGTGCCAGCAGTTCACTGAGGACAGGGGTGCAAGAGACCCAGTACTTC. Protein: CASSSLRTGVQETQYF. The V call is TRBV28, the J call TRBJ2-5, with TRBD1 identical over 9 bases. CDR3 length: 16 residues. Trimming removed 4 bases from V and 2 bases from J; junction bases left unmatched: 8. Germline assignment: CDR1 MDHEN and CDR2 SYDVKM.

This CDR3 is CASSYGGKDSPLHF. The DNA of the CDR3 is TGTGCCAGCAGTTATGGGGGGAAGGACTCACCCCTCCACTTT. The chain has TRBV6-6 and TRBJ1-6, with D perhaps TRBD1 (5 bases). CDR3 size: 14 residues. Germline V gene data show CDR1 as MNHNY and CDR2 as SVGAGI (reference sequence). V lost 3 bases and J 10 bases, leaving 13 bases between the germline ends.

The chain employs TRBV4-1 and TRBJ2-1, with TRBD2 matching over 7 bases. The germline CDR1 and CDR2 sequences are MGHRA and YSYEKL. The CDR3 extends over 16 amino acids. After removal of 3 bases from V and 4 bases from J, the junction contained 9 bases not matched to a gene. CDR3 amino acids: CASSHLSGPKYNEQFF. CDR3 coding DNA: TGCGCCAGCAGCCACCTTAGCGGGCCAAAATACAATGAGCAGTTCTTC.

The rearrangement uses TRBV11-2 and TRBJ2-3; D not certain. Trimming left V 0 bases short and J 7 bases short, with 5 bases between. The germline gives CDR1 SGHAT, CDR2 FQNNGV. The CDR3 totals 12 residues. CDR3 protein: CASSLDYNTQYF. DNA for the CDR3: TGTGCCAGCAGCTTAGATTACAATACGCAGTATTTT.